This passage covers 32 T cell receptor beta chains from one sample sequenced in a study of human T cells and chemical hapten exposure. The time point was: patch test 1, 2 weeks after DPC sensitization. The treatment here: therapeutic diphenylcyclopropenone sensitization with weekly scalp DPC. A single record per CDR3 protein comes from TCRdb applying MiXCR to the RACE reads. The table has some 400,000 distinct CDR3 sequences, roughly 4.8% seen once. This material consisted of whole blood, taken in connection with sensitization to the hapten diphenylcyclopropenone (DPC). These receptors were obtained from a woman in her fifties or sixties with alopecia areata. Some clones in this sample may be carry-over from other donors' samples.

This clonotype showed up just a few times. The chain is built from TRBV5-6 and TRBJ1-5, with D maybe TRBD1 (6 bases). The CDR3 is 16 residues long. Per the germline V gene, CDR1 is SGHDT and CDR2 is YYEEEE. The germline V and J ends were trimmed by 4 bases and 7 bases, with 21 bases remaining between them. DNA for the CDR3: TGTGCCAGCAGCCGAGGGCAGGGGCCTTTCCAACAGCCCCAGCATTTT. Protein product: CASSRGQGPFQQPQHF.

This clonotype was recorded at least ten times. This chain joins TRBV20-1 and TRBJ2-1, with TRBD2 identical over 9 bases. V trimming: 4 bases; J trimming: 5 bases; junction bases outside the gene matches: 9. The CDR3 contains 15 residues. The germline V gene has CDR1 DFQATT and CDR2 SNEGSKA (reference sequence). In DNA, the CDR3 is TGCAGTGCTACATTCAGGACTAGCGCTAACAATGAGCAGTTCTTC. This encodes CSATFRTSANNEQFF.

There are many counts of this clonotype. The chain uses TRBV7-2 and TRBJ2-3; D not certain. The CDR3 totals 15 residues. V shed 4 bases and J shed 0 bases, with 11 bases lying between them. Per the germline V gene, CDR1 is SGHTA and CDR2 is FQGNSA. The CDR3 reads CASSSPTTSTDTQYF. The CDR3 region has the DNA TGTGCCAGCAGCTCCCCGACCACTAGCACAGATACGCAGTATTTT.

The sample holds many counts of this clonotype. The chain joins TRBV2 to TRBJ2-1; D is perhaps TRBD2 (5 bases). Germline CDR1 SNHLY, CDR2 FYNNEI. The CDR3 runs 16 residues. V was pared by 1 base and J by 4 bases, with 14 bases between. The CDR3 here is CASSEGLGEVYNEQFF. CDR3 in DNA: TGTGCCAGCAGTGAAGGGTTGGGAGAGGTTTACAATGAGCAGTTCTTC.

J is TRBJ2-7 and V is TRBV20-1, with 8 positions matching TRBD2. The CDR3 runs 13 residues. Germline trimming cut 5 bases from V and 3 bases from J; bases unmatched to any gene: 6. Germline assignment: CDR1 DFQATT and CDR2 SNEGSKA (reference sequence). The CDR3 spells CSAFYSGVYEQYF. DNA of the CDR3: TGCAGTGCTTTCTATAGCGGGGTCTACGAGCAGTACTTC.

This clonotype turned up a few times. V gene TRBV3-1 combines with J gene TRBJ1-6; no firm D call. This CDR3 is 14 amino acids long. From germline, CDR1 is LGHDT and CDR2 YNNKEL (reference sequence). Trimming took 6 bases from V and 5 from J, leaving 11 bases between them. The CDR3 nucleotides read TGTGCCAGCAGTGGACGGAGAGATAATTCACCCCTCCACTTT. This sequence encodes CASSGRRDNSPLHF. Full variable domain (missing parts from reference TRBV3-1 and TRBJ1-6): DTAVSQTPKYLVTQMGNDKSIKCEQNLGHDTMYWYKQDSKKFLKIMFSYNNKELIINETVPNRFSPKSPDKAHLNLHINSLELGDSAVYFCASSGRRDNSPLHFGNGTRLTVT.

This clonotype was counted many times. The chain uses TRBV27 and TRBJ2-6, with 10 bases matching TRBD1. CDR3 size: 17 residues. With 4 bases clipped from V and 2 bases from J, the junction kept 5 bases outside the gene matches. CDR1 and CDR2 from the germline V gene are MNHEY and SMNVEV (reference sequence). The CDR3 sequence is CASSSGQGSPGANVLTF. CDR3 nucleotides: TGTGCCAGCAGTTCGGGACAGGGGTCCCCTGGGGCCAACGTCCTGACTTTC.

This clonotype was detected ten times or more. The genes are TRBV29-1 and TRBJ2-5; unclear D gene. The CDR3 is made up of 11 amino acids. Germline V gives CDR1 SQVTM, CDR2 ANQGSEA. Trimming removed 4 bases at V and 2 bases at J, with 5 bases between. The CDR3 nucleotides are TGCAGCGTTGTCGGTCAAGAGACCCAGTACTTC. This gives the protein CSVVGQETQYF.

This clonotype was observed a few times. CDR3 sequence reads: CASSQEKARFNEKLFF. CDR3 DNA: TGCGCCAGCAGCCAAGAAAAAGCCAGGTTCAATGAAAAACTGTTTTTT. The rearrangement uses TRBV4-3 and TRBJ1-4; D is undetermined. CDR1 LGHNA and CDR2 YSLEER come from the germline V gene. Deletions cut 0 bases from V and 5 bases from J, with 13 bases between. The length of the CDR3 is 16 residues.

In this sample, this clonotype turned up a few times. The chain has TRBV29-1 and TRBJ2-1; TRBD2 is a possible D gene (5 bases). Germline V gene data show CDR1 as SQVTM and CDR2 as ANQGSEA. V lost 0 bases, J lost 0 bases, and 12 bases lay in between. This CDR3 is 16 amino acids long. CDR3: CSVEEPERSSYNEQFF. The CDR3 DNA is TGCAGCGTTGAAGAGCCGGAGCGGAGCTCCTACAATGAGCAGTTCTTC.

This clonotype occurred many times. The chain recombines TRBV28 with TRBJ1-1; D not resolved. V lost 8 bases, J lost 8 bases, and 12 bases lay in between. The germline V gene encodes CDR1 MDHEN and CDR2 SYDVKM. This CDR3 region has 11 residues. The CDR3 region is CASGRVAEAFF. CDR3 DNA sequence: TGTGCCAGCGGGCGGGTCGCCGAAGCTTTCTTT.

This clonotype was counted only a few times. The rearrangement links TRBV3-1 to TRBJ2-7, with TRBD1 matching 7 bases. The junction had 4 bases not matched to a gene; V was cut back by 1 base and J by 4 bases. The CDR3 consists of 14 residues. Germline V gene data show CDR1 as LGHDT and CDR2 as YNNKEL (reference sequence). CDR3 nucleotides: TGTGCCAGCAGCCAAGGCAGACAGGGTTACGAGCAGTACTTC. Protein product: CASSQGRQGYEQYF.

This clonotype was found many times. This chain joins TRBV29-1 and TRBJ2-5; no reliable D call. This CDR3 is 13 amino acids long. CDR1 is SQVTM and CDR2 is ANQGSEA in the germline V gene. V was pared by 4 bases and J by 1 base, with 10 bases between. CDR3 residues: CSVVGRLQETQYF. The CDR3 DNA follows: TGCAGCGTTGTCGGACGACTCCAAGAGACCCAGTACTTC.

This clonotype was seen many times. This chain uses TRBV6-5 with TRBJ2-3, with D perhaps given as TRBD1 or TRBD2 (5 bases each). This CDR3 region has 17 residues. V shed 2 bases and J shed 0 bases, with 15 bases lying between them. CDR1 is MNHEY and CDR2 is SVGAGI in the germline V gene. The CDR3 sequence is CASSYGAGTTSTDTQYF. For the CDR3, the DNA is TGTGCCAGCAGTTACGGCGCAGGGACCACTAGCACAGATACGCAGTATTTT.

In this sample, this clonotype turned up a few times. The gene calls are TRBV18 and TRBJ1-1; the D is unclear. CDR1 and CDR2 (germline): KGHSH, LQKENI. The CDR3 loop spans 14 amino acids. The ends were cut back, 2 bases at V and 3 bases at J, with 10 bases in the middle. CDR3 sequence reads: CASSPAGKDTEAFF. The DNA for the CDR3 is TGTGCCAGCTCACCAGCGGGGAAGGACACTGAAGCTTTCTTT.

There are many counts of this clonotype. V gene TRBV7-6 combines with J gene TRBJ2-1; 8 bases agree with TRBD1. This CDR3 has 15 amino acids. The V and J ends lost 4 bases and 8 bases, in that order; junction bases with no gene match: 10. The germline gives CDR1 SGHVS, CDR2 FNYEAQ. The CDR3 loop is CASSSPGTGSYEQFF. CDR3 sequence (DNA): TGTGCCAGCAGCTCCCCCGGGACAGGTAGTTATGAGCAGTTCTTC.

As to this clonotype: This may arise from a read error, as a much more abundant clone is one base away. The J gene is TRBJ2-2, the V gene TRBV12-3 or TRBV12-4; a possible D gene is TRBD2 (5 bases). The CDR3 has 14 amino acids. This CDR3 reads CASSLVRNNGELYF. DNA for the CDR3: TGTGCCAGCAGTTTAGTCCGAAATAACGGGGAGCTGTATTTT.

This clonotype was seen ten or more times. The chain has TRBV20-1 and TRBJ2-3; 7 nucleotides align to TRBD1. V lost 5 bases and J lost 3; bases outside the gene matches: 8. The CDR3 has 14 residues. Germline CDR1 is DFQATT and CDR2 is SNEGSKA (reference sequence). CDR3 protein: CSAPDRLITDTQYF. The CDR3 region has the DNA TGCAGTGCTCCGGACAGGCTTATAACAGATACGCAGTATTTT.

This chain links TRBV29-1 with TRBJ2-2; D perhaps matches TRBD1 (5 bases). The germline CDR1 and CDR2 sequences are SQVTM and ANQGSEA. With 2 bases removed from V and 1 base from J, the gap between germline ends came to 5 bases. There are 13 residues in the CDR3. The DNA of the CDR3 is TGCAGCGTTGAACAGGGGAACACCGGGGAGCTGTTTTTT. As protein: CSVEQGNTGELFF.

This clonotype was recorded many times. The chain employs TRBV12-3 or TRBV12-4 and TRBJ2-1; D is possibly TRBD2 (5 bases). CDR3 length equals 13 residues. V shed 6 bases and J shed 10 bases, with 16 bases lying between them. The CDR3 sequence is CASRLGNAGEQFF. CDR3 in DNA: TGTGCCAGCAGACTTGGTAACGCGGGCGAGCAGTTCTTC.

This clonotype was counted many times. In nucleotides, the CDR3 is TGTGCCAGCAGTTCCTCCGGGACTACGTACGAGCAGTACTTC. Translating it yields CASSSSGTTYEQYF. The chain joins TRBV28 to TRBJ2-7; TRBD2 matches at 7 bases. Germline loops: CDR1 MDHEN, CDR2 SYDVKM. This CDR3 contains 14 residues. Unmatched junction bases numbered 7, after V lost 4 bases and J lost 4 bases.

Many counts were recorded for this clonotype. The CDR3 sequence is CATGRGNTIYF. CDR3 coding DNA: TGTGCCACCGGAAGGGGAAACACCATATATTTT. This chain uses TRBV10-3 with TRBJ1-3; D unresolved. Germline loops: CDR1 ENHRY, CDR2 SYGVKD. This CDR3 region has 11 residues. Trimming removed 10 bases at V and 4 bases at J, with 8 bases between.

This clonotype was seen repeatedly, ten times or more. A read error may produce the germline difference seen at one junction end. DNA for the CDR3: TGCGCCAGCAGCTTGGGGGCAGGGAGCACTGAAGCTTTCTTT. It encodes CASSLGAGSTEAFF. The chain links TRBV12-3 or TRBV12-4 to TRBJ1-1; D may be TRBD1 (6 bases). There are 14 residues in the CDR3.

This clonotype was observed a few times. The CDR3 region is CASSPFTNEQFF. The CDR3 coding sequence is TGTGCCAGCAGCCCCTTTACCAATGAGCAGTTCTTC. The chain employs TRBV12-3 or TRBV12-4 and TRBJ2-1; D not resolved. The CDR3 runs to 12 residues. V was shortened by 6 bases and J by 6 bases, with 9 bases between the two germline ends.

This clonotype was detected ten times or more. The J gene is TRBJ2-5, the V gene TRBV29-1, with D possibly TRBD1 on 6 matching bases. Germline loops: CDR1 SQVTM, CDR2 ANQGSEA. Trimming took off 0 bases at V and 6 bases at J, with 14 bases between the two ends. CDR3 size: 14 residues. The CDR3 sequence: CSVEDRGRGQTQYF. DNA for the CDR3: TGCAGCGTTGAAGATAGGGGCAGGGGACAGACCCAGTACTTC.

The chain links TRBV7-2 to TRBJ2-1; 10 bases agree with TRBD2. The CDR3 has 15 amino acids. Per the germline V gene, CDR1 is SGHTA and CDR2 is FQGNSA. V was pared by 4 bases and J by 7 bases, with 7 bases of the junction left unmatched. The CDR3 here is CASSSLAGVSNEQFF. The CDR3 DNA follows: TGTGCCAGCAGCTCTCTAGCGGGAGTCTCGAATGAGCAGTTCTTC.

This clonotype has more than one count but fewer than ten. The gene calls are TRBV6-5 and TRBJ1-3; D unresolved. CDR1 is MNHEY and CDR2 is SVGAGI in the germline V gene. The CDR3 length is 13 residues. Deletions cut 0 bases from V and 4 bases from J, with 4 bases between. In nucleotides, the CDR3 is TGTGCCAGCAGTTACTCCTCAGGAAACACCATATATTTT. Its protein product is CASSYSSGNTIYF.

As to this clonotype: This may arise from a read error, as a much more abundant clone is one base away. The chain has TRBV7-6 and TRBJ2-3, with D uncertain. The CDR3 contains 15 residues. CDR1 is SGHVS and CDR2 is FNYEAQ in the germline V gene. Between the trimmed V and J ends, which lost 0 bases and 0 bases, there was a span of 7 bases. The CDR3 here is CASSLAFASTDTQYF. The CDR3 nucleotides read TGTGCCAGCAGCTTAGCGTTCGCTAGCACAGATACGCAGTATTTT.

The V and J genes are TRBV14 and TRBJ1-1; D uncertain. Germline-derived CDR1 and CDR2 are SGHDN and FVKESK. The V end lost 4 bases, the J end lost 3 bases, and 12 bases lay between the germline ends. The CDR3 sequence is 14 residues long. This chain's CDR3 is CASSLSGRHTEAFF. The CDR3 DNA reads as TGTGCCAGCAGCCTAAGCGGTAGACACACTGAAGCTTTCTTT.

This clonotype was seen at least ten times. The chain joins TRBV2 to TRBJ1-5; TRBD1 is a possible D gene (6 bases). V lost 1 base and J 4 bases, leaving 14 bases between the germline ends. Germline V gene sequence: CDR1 SNHLY, CDR2 FYNNEI. The length of the CDR3 is 16 residues. CDR3 region: CASSEVGAAVNQPQHF. As DNA, the CDR3 is TGTGCCAGCAGTGAAGTGGGGGCGGCTGTTAATCAGCCCCAGCATTTT.

This chain links TRBV20-1 with TRBJ2-3; the D is unclear. The V and J ends lost 5 bases and 0 bases respectively, with 18 bases between them. CDR3 size: 16 residues. The germline V gene encodes CDR1 DFQATT and CDR2 SNEGSKA (reference sequence). The CDR3 nucleotides are TGCAGTGCTCCCCTGAGTCGGATGATTAGCACAGATACGCAGTATTTT. Its protein product is CSAPLSRMISTDTQYF.

This clonotype was observed at least ten times. The J gene is TRBJ2-1, the V gene TRBV20-1; perhaps TRBD1 as D (6 bases). V was trimmed by 5 bases and J by 9 bases, leaving 29 bases between them. Germline loops: CDR1 DFQATT, CDR2 SNEGSKA (reference sequence). The CDR3 sequence is 17 residues long. CDR3: CSAPPPLRGELSGEQFF. The CDR3 region has the DNA TGCAGTGCTCCCCCCCCTCTCAGGGGAGAGCTGAGTGGTGAGCAGTTCTTC.